Following are 29 T cell receptor beta chains from one sample sequenced in a study of blood T cell repertoires in COVID-19. Repertoires were generated with immunoSEQ multiplex PCR, while TCRdb's copy carries only in-frame clones and drops some. Of about 200,000 clones listed, 88% are singletons. Sequencing input: peripheral blood. These receptor sequences come from a man aged 18 to 29 with active or convalescent COVID-19.

Concerning this clone: A read error may account for a junction end that differs from germline. The rearrangement links TRBV7-9 to TRBJ1-3; D perhaps matches TRBD1 (5 bases). Looked up from germline, CDR1 is SEHNR and CDR2 is FQNEAQ (reference sequence). The CDR3 loop spans 16 amino acids. The CDR3 DNA follows: TGTGCCAGCAGCTTATCAGGGCTCTCATCAACAAACGCCATATATTTT. This gives the protein CASSLSGLSSTNAIYF.

This rearrangement joins TRBV7-2 to TRBJ2-5; 9 nucleotides align to TRBD2. The V gene's germline CDR1 is SGHTA and CDR2 FQGNSA. The J segment lost 5 bases and the V segment lost 5 bases, leaving 9 bases of the junction unmatched. The CDR3 extends over 15 amino acids. This CDR3 is CASSPRDLAGETQYF. In DNA form, the CDR3 reads TGTGCCAGCAGCCCGCGGGACCTAGCGGGGGAGACCCAGTACTTC.

This chain connects TRBV25-1 to TRBJ1-1; tentative D call: TRBD1 (5 bases). Germline lookup yields CDR1 MGHDK and CDR2 SYGVNS. This CDR3 is built from 11 residues. Trimming pared 10 bases from V and 6 bases from J, leaving 12 bases between. The CDR3 coding sequence is TGTGCCACCCAGACAGTTGCTGAAGCTTTCTTT. As protein: CATQTVAEAFF.

The CDR3, as DNA: TGTGCCAGCAGCGCCTCACGTGACACCCCTGCCTACGAGCAGTACTTC. As protein: CASSASRDTPAYEQYF. The rearrangement uses TRBV27 and TRBJ2-7; D gene unclear. The CDR3 is 16 amino acids. Looked up from germline, CDR1 is MNHEY and CDR2 is SMNVEV (reference sequence). Trimming stripped 6 bases from V and 2 bases from J, with 20 bases between.

This clone was found once. This CDR3 is also generated by other DNA sequences in the sample. The chain is built from TRBV15 and TRBJ1-2; D is possibly TRBD1 (5 bases). V shed 0 bases and J shed 2 bases, with 7 bases lying between them. The CDR3 is made up of 14 amino acids. Germline V lookup: CDR1 LNHNV, CDR2 YYDKDF (reference sequence). CDR3 bases: TGTGCCACCAGCAGAGATAGGGGCAACTATGGCTACACCTTC. This translates into CATSRDRGNYGYTF.

The rearrangement uses TRBV27 and TRBJ1-1, with D maybe TRBD1 (5 bases). With 7 bases removed from V and 0 bases from J, the gap between germline ends came to 12 bases. In germline, CDR1 is MNHEY, CDR2 SMNVEV (reference sequence). This CDR3 is built from 14 residues. Here the CDR3 reads CASKERQMNTEAFF. DNA of the CDR3: TGTGCCAGCAAAGAGCGACAGATGAACACTGAAGCTTTCTTT.

This sequence joins TRBV5-1 and TRBJ1-1; tentatively, D is TRBD1 (6 bases). CDR1 and CDR2 from the germline V gene are SGHRS and YFSETQ. V was shortened by 4 bases and J by 6 bases, with 19 bases between the two germline ends. The CDR3 contains 15 residues. The CDR3 DNA is TGCGCCAGCAGCAGAGACATAGGACAGACTCCTGAAGCTTTCTTT. It encodes CASSRDIGQTPEAFF.

The J gene is TRBJ2-1, the V gene TRBV7-9; a weak D match, TRBD1 (6 bases). The CDR3 contains 18 residues. The germline gives CDR1 SEHNR, CDR2 FQNEAQ (reference sequence). Between the trimmed V and J ends, which lost 4 bases and 4 bases, there was a span of 23 bases. The CDR3 nucleotides read TGTGCCAGCAGCTCGCCACCGGGACACCCAAACGCATACAATGAGCAGTTCTTC. The encoded protein is CASSSPPGHPNAYNEQFF.

This clone was recorded once. V is TRBV30 and J is TRBJ2-3; tentatively, D is TRBD2 (5 bases). V lost 4 bases and J 1 base, leaving 9 bases between the germline ends. Germline V gene data show CDR1 as GTSNPN and CDR2 as SVGIG (reference sequence). The CDR3 spans 13 residues. Here the CDR3 DNA reads TGTGCCTGGAACCTCGGGGGCACAGATACGCAGTATTTT. Its protein is CAWNLGGTDTQYF.

The rearrangement links TRBV2 to TRBJ1-1; D is undetermined. The V end was cut by 8 bases, the J end by 0 bases, with 16 bases between. The germline V gene encodes CDR1 SNHLY and CDR2 FYNNEI. This CDR3 region has 15 residues. The CDR3 spells CASGGSAFLNTEAFF. DNA for the CDR3: TGTGCCAGCGGTGGGTCTGCGTTCTTGAACACTGAAGCTTTCTTT.

The chain recombines TRBV5-6 with TRBJ1-4, with 7 bases identical to TRBD1. There are 15 residues in the CDR3. V was pared by 4 bases and J by 4 bases, with 7 bases of the junction left unmatched. Germline V lookup: CDR1 SGHDT, CDR2 YYEEEE. CDR3: CASSDTGVDNEKLFF. CDR3 sequence (DNA): TGTGCCAGCAGCGACACAGGGGTTGATAATGAAAAACTGTTTTTT.

The chain has TRBV6-2 or TRBV6-3 and TRBJ2-1; 7 positions agree with TRBD2. Unmatched junction bases numbered 1, after V lost 2 bases and J lost 0 bases. Germline values: CDR1 MNHEY, CDR2 SVGEGT. The CDR3 is made up of 15 amino acids. CDR3 sequence reads: CASSYGGGSYNEQFF. The CDR3 DNA is TGTGCCAGCAGTTACGGGGGGGGCTCCTACAATGAGCAGTTCTTC.

V usage is TRBV5-4 and J usage is TRBJ2-7, with 8 bases aligning to TRBD1. The CDR3 covers 13 residues. Germline V gene sequence: CDR1 SGHNT, CDR2 YYREEE (reference sequence). Germline trimming cut 4 bases from V and 6 bases from J; bases unmatched to any gene: 6. The CDR3 region is CASSRTGFGEQYF. The CDR3 region has the DNA TGTGCCAGCAGCCGGACAGGGTTTGGCGAGCAGTACTTC. Supplemented by reference TRBV5-4 and TRBJ2-7, the full variable domain reads ETGVTQSPTHLIKTRGQQVTLRCSSQSGHNTVSWYQQALGQGPQFIFQYYREEENGRGNFPPRFSGLQFPNYSSELNVNALELDDSALYLCASSRTGFGEQYFGPGTRLTVT.

The chain links TRBV20-1 to TRBJ2-7; no clear D. CDR1 is DFQATT and CDR2 is SNEGSKA in the germline V gene (reference sequence). With 3 bases removed from V and 6 bases from J, the gap between germline ends came to 9 bases. The CDR3 length is 11 residues. CDR3 amino acids: CSASWRGEQYF. The CDR3 nucleotides read TGCAGTGCTAGTTGGCGAGGCGAGCAGTACTTC.

The V gene is TRBV6-5, the J gene TRBJ2-7; a possible D gene is TRBD1 (6 bases). V dropped 8 bases and J dropped 2 bases, with 19 bases sitting between them. Per germline, CDR1 MNHEY and CDR2 SVGAGI. The CDR3 consists of 15 residues. The CDR3 DNA is TGTGCCAGCGCCCGTTCGGGGACACCCGCCTACGAGCAGTACTTC. Translation: CASARSGTPAYEQYF.

CDR3 bases: TGTGCCAGCAGCGGACCCGGGACAACTAAAGAGACCCAGTACTTC. Amino acids: CASSGPGTTKETQYF. The genes are TRBV5-4 and TRBJ2-5; TRBD1 might be the D (6 bases). The CDR3 is 15 amino acids. CDR1 and CDR2 (germline): SGHNT, YYREEE (reference sequence). Trimming removed 4 bases from V and 3 bases from J, with 16 bases in between. The full variable domain, completed using reference TRBV5-4 and TRBJ2-5, is ETGVTQSPTHLIKTRGQQVTLRCSSQSGHNTVSWYQQALGQGPQFIFQYYREEENGRGNFPPRFSGLQFPNYSSELNVNALELDDSALYLCASSGPGTTKETQYFGPGTRLLVL.

This chain links TRBV12-3 or TRBV12-4 with TRBJ1-2; 7 bases fit TRBD1. The ends lost 11 bases at V and 6 bases at J; junction bases unmatched: 12. The length of the CDR3 is 13 residues. The CDR3, as DNA: TGTGCCGCAAGACAGGGAACTTACAATGGCTACACCTTC. It codes for CAARQGTYNGYTF.

This rearrangement joins TRBV6-6 to TRBJ1-1; D perhaps matches TRBD1 (5 bases). The germline V gene has CDR1 MNHNY and CDR2 SVGAGI (reference sequence). The CDR3 extends over 15 amino acids. Deletions cut 2 bases from V and 5 bases from J, with 15 bases between. This CDR3 is CASSYTGQSGTEAFF. The CDR3 bases are TGTGCCAGCAGTTACACAGGACAATCAGGGACTGAAGCTTTCTTT.

In this sample, this clone turned up a few times. The chain uses TRBV27 and TRBJ1-6; tentatively, D is TRBD1 (6 bases). CDR1 and CDR2 (germline): MNHEY, SMNVEV (reference sequence). The CDR3 runs 13 residues. V was pared by 6 bases and J by 10 bases, with 13 bases between. CDR3 sequence: CASRLQGASPLHF. The CDR3 DNA sequence: TGTGCCAGCAGACTACAGGGTGCCTCACCCCTCCACTTT.

This clone was seen once. The chain couples TRBV7-8 to TRBJ2-1; 9 positions agree with TRBD2. The CDR3 totals 17 residues. Germline CDR1 and CDR2: SGHVS and FQNEAQ. V shed 5 bases and J 0 bases; nucleotides not matched to a gene: 8. In nucleotides, the CDR3 is TGTGCCAGCAGCCGCGGGGATAGCGGGGGCTCCTACAATGAGCAGTTCTTC. Translation gives CASSRGDSGGSYNEQFF.

This chain uses TRBV5-1 with TRBJ2-7; D is uncertain. The germline V gene has CDR1 SGHRS and CDR2 YFSETQ. CDR3 size: 13 residues. V lost 2 bases to trimming and J lost 4 bases, with 10 bases between them. This CDR3 is CASSLHSGYEQYF. DNA of the CDR3: TGCGCCAGCAGCTTACACAGTGGGTACGAGCAGTACTTC.

The CDR3 region is CASSIGRDAGLGRANTEAFF. The CDR3 DNA sequence: TGTGCCAGTAGTATAGGGAGGGACGCGGGACTGGGAAGGGCGAACACTGAAGCTTTCTTT. The chain couples TRBV19 to TRBJ1-1; the D gene is possibly TRBD1 (5 bases). V was trimmed by 1 base and J by 1 base, leaving 25 bases between them. Looked up from germline, CDR1 is LNHDA and CDR2 is SQIVND (reference sequence). The CDR3 is 20 amino acids.

CDR3 loop: CAASGARRDYGYTF. Written as DNA, the CDR3 is TGTGCCGCCAGCGGGGCACGGCGGGACTATGGCTACACCTTC. The V and J genes are TRBV10-3 and TRBJ1-2; tentative D call: TRBD1 (5 bases). CDR1 ENHRY and CDR2 SYGVKD come from the germline V gene. The germline V and J ends were trimmed by 11 bases and 3 bases, with 19 bases remaining between them. There are 14 residues in the CDR3.

V usage is TRBV12-3 or TRBV12-4 and J usage is TRBJ2-7; D is perhaps TRBD1 (5 bases). V shed 5 bases and J shed 2 bases, with 10 bases lying between them. The CDR3 has 13 residues. The CDR3 region is CASSHRPTYEQYF. Here the CDR3 DNA reads TGTGCCAGCAGTCACAGGCCCACCTACGAGCAGTACTTC.

This clone has more than one count but fewer than ten. The J gene is TRBJ2-2, the V gene TRBV5-1; 11 bases match TRBD2. The CDR3 is 13 amino acids. After removal of 7 bases from V and 4 bases from J, the junction contained 0 bases not matched to a gene. Germline-derived CDR1 and CDR2 are SGHRS and YFSETQ. The CDR3 nucleotides are TGCGCCAGCGGACTAGCGGGCACCGGGGAGCTGTTTTTT. This translates into CASGLAGTGELFF.

There are a few counts of this clone. The chain joins TRBV3-1 (or the pseudogene TRBV3-2) to TRBJ1-3; 9 positions match TRBD1. The V gene end was trimmed by 1 base and the J gene end by 0 bases; junction bases not matched to a gene: 4. This CDR3 is 17 amino acids long. Germline V lookup: CDR1 LGHDT, CDR2 YNNKEL (reference sequence). This CDR3 is CASSQAGTGSSGNTIYF. CDR3 sequence (DNA): TGTGCCAGCAGCCAAGCCGGGACAGGGAGCTCTGGAAACACCATATATTTT.

With regard to this clone: Distinct nucleotide sequences in the sample also encode this CDR3. The CDR3 DNA is TGTGCCAGCTCACCAGGACAGTCCTCTGGGGCCAACGTCCTGACTTTC. The encoded protein is CASSPGQSSGANVLTF. The chain joins TRBV18 to TRBJ2-6, with a tentative D call TRBD1 (6 bases). V was trimmed by 2 bases and J by 0 bases, leaving 8 bases between them. This CDR3 is built from 16 residues. Germline CDR1 reads KGHSH; CDR2 reads LQKENI. The variable domain in full, with the rest retrieved from reference TRBV18 and TRBJ2-6, is NAGVMQNPRHLVRRRGQEARLRCSPMKGHSHVYWYRQLPEEGLKFMVYLQKENIIDESGMPKERFSAEFPKEGPSILRIQQVVRGDSAAYFCASSPGQSSGANVLTFGAGSRLTVL.

This chain uses TRBV19 with TRBJ1-5; weak D call: TRBD1 (6 bases). The V and J ends lost 1 base and 3 bases respectively, with 16 bases between them. Germline V CDR1 and CDR2: LNHDA, SQIVND (reference sequence). The CDR3 has 17 residues. This chain's CDR3 is CASSIVGGGAVNQPQHF. The DNA of the CDR3 is TGTGCCAGTAGTATAGTGGGCGGGGGCGCCGTCAATCAGCCCCAGCATTTT.

This sequence joins TRBV6-2 or TRBV6-3 and TRBJ1-1; 8 nucleotides line up with TRBD1. The V and J ends lost 5 bases and 4 bases, in that order; junction bases with no gene match: 9. In germline, CDR1 is MNHEY, CDR2 SVGEGT. There are 15 residues in the CDR3. CDR3 in DNA: TGTGCCAGCAGTCCCGACAGGGGTAAAGGCACTGAAGCTTTCTTT. Encoded protein: CASSPDRGKGTEAFF.